A single sample gave rise to the 15 T cell receptor beta chains below, sequenced in a study of cytomegalovirus exposure and HLA in healthy donors. This PCR relied on a set of 60 Vbeta primers and 13 Jbeta primers. The repertoire was sequenced with immunoSEQ multiplex PCR; TCRdb's copy has only in-frame clones and lacks some. The data hold 160,000 or so clones, with over 65% observed a single time. The sample was PBMCs. All receptors derive from a middle-aged woman in good health and CMV-seronegative.

The chain combines TRBV15 with TRBJ2-7; tentative D call: TRBD2 (5 bases). The CDR3 length is 14 residues. The V end was cut by 6 bases, the J end by 3 bases, with 15 bases between. From germline, CDR1 is LNHNV and CDR2 YYDKDF (reference sequence). The CDR3 coding sequence is TGTGCCACCAGTGCCACCGGGATGGACTACGAGCAGTACTTC. Translating it yields CATSATGMDYEQYF. Full variable domain (outside the CDR3, taken from reference TRBV15 and TRBJ2-7): DAMVIQNPRYQVTQFGKPVTLSCSQTLNHNVMYWYQQKSSQAPKLLFHYYDKDFNNEADTPDNFQSRRPNTSFCFLDIRSPGLGDTAMYLCATSATGMDYEQYFGPGTRLTVT.

The chain carries TRBV28 and TRBJ1-6; 10 bases line up with TRBD1. The CDR3 runs 15 residues. Germline assignment: CDR1 MDHEN and CDR2 SYDVKM. The V gene end was trimmed by 7 bases and the J gene end by 11 bases; junction bases not matched to a gene: 11. This CDR3 reads CASKFRGQGPAPLHF. CDR3 nucleotide sequence: TGTGCCAGCAAGTTTAGGGGACAGGGGCCAGCACCCCTCCACTTT.

Remarks on this clone: At one end the junction does not follow the germline gene, possibly because of a read error. This chain connects TRBV19 to TRBJ1-6, with TRBD1 identical over 7 bases. Per the germline V gene, CDR1 is LNHDA and CDR2 is SQIVND (reference sequence). The CDR3 is 13 residues long. The CDR3: CASSWDRDSSLHF. Written as DNA, the CDR3 is TGTGCCAGTAGTTGGGACAGAGATTCATCCCTCCACTTT.

J is TRBJ1-1 and V is TRBV19; D might be TRBD1 (5 bases). This CDR3 has 14 residues. Germline V gives CDR1 LNHDA, CDR2 SQIVND (reference sequence). V lost 3 bases to trimming and J lost 6 bases, with 14 bases between them. The DNA for the CDR3 is TGTGCCAGTAGTATTCAGGGAGGAAGTGCTGAAGCTTTCTTT. As protein: CASSIQGGSAEAFF.

The chain has TRBV7-2 and TRBJ2-7; D gene uncertain. V was pared by 2 bases and J by 3 bases, with 11 bases between. CDR1 and CDR2 (germline): SGHTA, FQGNSA. The CDR3 totals 14 residues. The CDR3: CASSLYYSNYEQYF. The CDR3 nucleotides are TGTGCCAGCAGCTTATATTACTCAAACTACGAGCAGTACTTC.

J is TRBJ2-1 and V is TRBV15, with 13 nucleotides matching TRBD2. This CDR3 is built from 14 residues. The germline CDR1 and CDR2 sequences are LNHNV and YYDKDF (reference sequence). Unmatched junction bases numbered 8, after V lost 8 bases and J lost 10 bases. The CDR3 DNA sequence: TGTGCCACCGGACTAGCGGGGGCCTCCGTCGAGCAGTTCTTC. Its protein product is CATGLAGASVEQFF. The variable domain in full, completed from reference TRBV15 and TRBJ2-1, reads DAMVIQNPRYQVTQFGKPVTLSCSQTLNHNVMYWYQQKSSQAPKLLFHYYDKDFNNEADTPDNFQSRRPNTSFCFLDIRSPGLGDTAMYLCATGLAGASVEQFFGPGTRLTVL.

CDR3 sequence: CASSQLIWDREFF. The CDR3 DNA follows: TGCGCCAGCAGCCAACTTATCTGGGACAGAGAGTTCTTC. The V gene is TRBV4-1, the J gene TRBJ2-1; 7 positions match TRBD1. The CDR3 totals 13 residues. Per germline, CDR1 MGHRA and CDR2 YSYEKL. The trim removed 2 bases at V and 14 bases at J, leaving 9 bases unmatched.

V gene TRBV10-2 combines with J gene TRBJ2-1; 13 nucleotides line up with TRBD2. Germline lookup yields CDR1 WSHSY and CDR2 SAAADI. V lost 6 bases, J lost 6 bases, and 2 bases stayed unmatched. There are 14 residues in the CDR3. CDR3 residues: CASSGLAGANEQFF. CDR3 bases: TGCGCCAGCAGCGGACTAGCGGGGGCCAATGAGCAGTTCTTC.

This rearrangement joins TRBV27 to TRBJ1-5; D unclear. The CDR3 covers 15 residues. The germline CDR1 and CDR2 sequences are MNHEY and SMNVEV (reference sequence). Trimming cost V 5 bases and J 1 base, with 12 bases left between them. The CDR3 protein is CASSINPGSNQPQHF. CDR3 sequence (DNA): TGTGCCAGCAGTATCAACCCGGGGAGCAATCAGCCCCAGCATTTT.

This rearrangement joins TRBV6-6 to TRBJ1-6; the D gene is possibly TRBD1 (5 bases). The CDR3 runs 15 residues. V lost 2 bases, J lost 11 bases, and 16 bases lay in between. Per the germline V gene, CDR1 is MNHNY and CDR2 is SVGAGI (reference sequence). The CDR3 reads CASSYGGAAGPPLHF. The CDR3 bases are TGTGCCAGCAGTTACGGAGGGGCTGCGGGTCCACCCCTCCACTTT.

The rearrangement links TRBV19 to TRBJ1-1; D not resolved. Trimming removed 4 bases at V and 5 bases at J, with 11 bases between. CDR1 is LNHDA, CDR2 SQIVND, per germline (reference sequence). The length of the CDR3 is 13 residues. The CDR3 coding sequence is TGTGCCAGTAGTAAGGATGCCGGGACTGAAGCTTTCTTT. It specifies CASSKDAGTEAFF.

In its sample, this clone was seen a few times. The chain joins TRBV19 to TRBJ2-1; TRBD2 agrees at 12 bases. The CDR3 is 17 amino acids. J was trimmed by 4 bases and V by 2 bases; bases with no gene match: 6. Germline CDR1 and CDR2: LNHDA and SQIVND (reference sequence). CDR3 in DNA: TGTGCCAGTAGTATACTTTCTAGCGGGGGGGATTACAATGAGCAGTTCTTC. As protein: CASSILSSGGDYNEQFF. Filled out from reference TRBV19 and TRBJ2-1, the complete variable domain reads DGGITQSPKYLFRKEGQNVTLSCEQNLNHDAMYWYRQDPGQGLRLIYYSQIVNDFQKGDIAEGYSVSREKKESFPLTVTSAQKNPTAFYLCASSILSSGGDYNEQFFGPGTRLTVL.

The chain couples TRBV15 to TRBJ2-7, with 7 bases matching TRBD1. Germline trimming cut 2 bases from V and 7 bases from J; bases unmatched to any gene: 11. Germline V gene data show CDR1 as LNHNV and CDR2 as YYDKDF (reference sequence). This CDR3 contains 15 residues. The CDR3 DNA is TGTGCCACCAGCAGACAAAAACAGGGGACGGGTGAGCAGTACTTC. Its protein is CATSRQKQGTGEQYF.

This chain joins TRBV19 and TRBJ2-3; D is perhaps TRBD2 (5 bases). The CDR3 is 13 residues long. Germline V CDR1 and CDR2: LNHDA, SQIVND (reference sequence). Trimming shortened V by 8 bases and J by 1 base, and 10 bases separated the two germline ends. The CDR3 bases are TGTGCCAGTTCTGACGGGGGCACAGATACGCAGTATTTT. Protein sequence: CASSDGGTDTQYF.

The chain combines TRBV2 with TRBJ2-5; 9 bases match TRBD1. This CDR3 spans 14 amino acids. V lost 5 bases, J lost 5 bases, and 6 bases stayed unmatched. Germline lookup yields CDR1 SNHLY and CDR2 FYNNEI. In DNA, the CDR3 is TGTGCCAGCAGTACGGGACAGGGAGGGGAGACCCAGTACTTC. Protein sequence: CASSTGQGGETQYF. The complete variable domain, with remaining parts taken from reference TRBV2 and TRBJ2-5, reads EPEVTQTPSHQVTQMGQEVILRCVPISNHLYFYWYRQILGQKVEFLVSFYNNEISEKSEIFDDQFSVERPDGSNFTLKIRSTKLEDSAMYFCASSTGQGGETQYFGPGTRLLVL.